This T cell receptor beta chain was profiled in a study of blood T cell repertoires in COVID-19. Study context: Sites across the United States, Italy and Spain contributed samples from acute and convalescent COVID-19. From T cells, B-cell-depleted T cells, or PBMCs came the material, which was cDNA or gDNA.

From germline, CDR1 is KGHSH and CDR2 LQKENI. V was cut by 3 bases and J by 6 bases, with 10 bases left in between. This CDR3 has 13 amino acids. Original data processing: Amplification of reference gene primers was used by the study to estimate nucleated cell counts. The protocol was immunoSEQ multiplex PCR, while the TCRdb copy is restricted to in-frame clones and leaves out a portion. The V and J calls and the clone size are those of that table, but D and trimming were determined from the DNA. The table lists under 85,000 clones, roughly four fifths of them singletons. The sample comprised peripheral blood. The clonotype was recovered from a middle-aged man with acute or convalescent COVID-19. This chain links TRBV18 with TRBJ2-3; D is ambiguous. The CDR3 loop reads CASSPTVSDTQYF. The CDR3 bases are TGTGCCAGCTCACCTACAGTCTCCGATACGCAGTATTTT.